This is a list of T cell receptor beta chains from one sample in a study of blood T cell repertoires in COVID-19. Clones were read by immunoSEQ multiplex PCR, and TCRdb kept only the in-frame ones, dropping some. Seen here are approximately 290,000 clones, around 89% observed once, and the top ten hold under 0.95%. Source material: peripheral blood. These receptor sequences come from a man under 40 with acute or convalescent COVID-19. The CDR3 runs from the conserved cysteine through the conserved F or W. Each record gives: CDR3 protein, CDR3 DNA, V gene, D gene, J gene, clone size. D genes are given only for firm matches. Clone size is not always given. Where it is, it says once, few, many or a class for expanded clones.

cdr3_aa: CASSVGVTGLNEKLFF; cdr3_nt: TGTGCCAGCAGCGTAGGGGTGACAGGCCTTAATGAAAAACTGTTTTTT; v_call: TRBV9; d_call: -; j_call: TRBJ1-4; clone_size: -
cdr3_aa: CASSRAGTGNTGELFF; cdr3_nt: TGTGCCAGCAGCCGAGCCGGGACAGGGAACACCGGGGAGCTGTTTTTT; v_call: TRBV7-9; d_call: TRBD1; j_call: TRBJ2-2; clone_size: -
cdr3_aa: CASSPRTEAGGSYEQYF; cdr3_nt: TGTGCCAGCAGCCCACGGACGGAAGCGGGAGGCTCCTACGAGCAGTACTTC; v_call: TRBV7-8; d_call: TRBD2; j_call: TRBJ2-7; clone_size: -
cdr3_aa: CASGQENNSPLHF; cdr3_nt: TGTGCCAGCGGACAGGAGAATAATTCACCCCTCCACTTT; v_call: TRBV28; d_call: TRBD1; j_call: TRBJ1-6; clone_size: once
cdr3_aa: CAISESSRGPDGYTF; cdr3_nt: TGTGCCATCAGTGAGTCTAGTAGGGGGCCGGATGGCTACACCTTC; v_call: TRBV10-3; d_call: TRBD1; j_call: TRBJ1-2; clone_size: -
cdr3_aa: CASSLRPNHDQPQHF; cdr3_nt: TGTGCCAGCAGCCTGAGGCCGAACCACGATCAGCCCCAGCATTTT; v_call: TRBV5-8; d_call: -; j_call: TRBJ1-5; clone_size: -
cdr3_aa: CASSLGQSMQPQHF; cdr3_nt: TGTGCCAGCAGCTTAGGACAGTCAATGCAGCCCCAGCATTTT; v_call: TRBV5-6; d_call: -; j_call: TRBJ1-5; clone_size: -
cdr3_aa: CASSLSRQGRNTIYF; cdr3_nt: TGTGCCAGCAGTTTATCCCGACAGGGGAGGAACACCATATATTTT; v_call: TRBV28; d_call: TRBD1; j_call: TRBJ1-3; clone_size: -
cdr3_aa: CASSLLGGVHETQYF; cdr3_nt: TGTGCCAGCAGCCTCTTAGGCGGGGTCCACGAGACCCAGTACTTC; v_call: TRBV7-9; d_call: -; j_call: TRBJ2-5; clone_size: -
cdr3_aa: CASSPDRETEAFF; cdr3_nt: TGTGCCAGCAGCCCAGACAGGGAAACTGAAGCTTTCTTT; v_call: TRBV3-1/TRBV3-2; d_call: TRBD1; j_call: TRBJ1-1; clone_size: -
cdr3_aa: CASSLGRQGGEQFF; cdr3_nt: TGCGCCAGCAGCTTGGGGCGACAGGGGGGCGAGCAGTTCTTC; v_call: TRBV5-1; d_call: TRBD1; j_call: TRBJ2-1; clone_size: -
cdr3_aa: CASGQGAKGNTIYF; cdr3_nt: TGTGCCAGCGGACAGGGGGCAAAAGGAAACACCATATATTTT; v_call: TRBV3-1/TRBV3-2; d_call: TRBD1; j_call: TRBJ1-3; clone_size: -
cdr3_aa: CASSLSGTEYGYTF; cdr3_nt: TGCGCCAGCAGCCTCTCCGGGACAGAGTATGGCTACACCTTC; v_call: TRBV5-1; d_call: TRBD1; j_call: TRBJ1-2; clone_size: -
cdr3_aa: CASSYGRGVVQPQHF; cdr3_nt: TGTGCCAGCAGTTACGGGAGGGGCGTGGTGCAGCCCCAGCATTTT; v_call: TRBV6-2/TRBV6-3; d_call: -; j_call: TRBJ1-5; clone_size: -
cdr3_aa: CASSSGQYGYTF; cdr3_nt: TGTGCCAGCAGTTCCGGACAGTATGGCTACACCTTC; v_call: TRBV6-5; d_call: -; j_call: TRBJ1-2; clone_size: -
cdr3_aa: CASSLGGLYNEQFF; cdr3_nt: TGTGCCAGCAGTTTGGGGGGACTTTACAATGAGCAGTTCTTC; v_call: TRBV6-5; d_call: -; j_call: TRBJ2-1; clone_size: -
cdr3_aa: CASSFPGNTEAFF; cdr3_nt: TGTGCCAGCAGCTTCCCAGGAAACACTGAAGCTTTCTTT; v_call: TRBV11-2; d_call: -; j_call: TRBJ1-1; clone_size: -
cdr3_aa: CASSRNQGMGTEAFF; cdr3_nt: TGTGCCAGCAGTCGAAACCAGGGGATGGGCACTGAAGCTTTCTTT; v_call: TRBV5-4; d_call: -; j_call: TRBJ1-1; clone_size: -
cdr3_aa: CAWSVGVGDTQYF; cdr3_nt: TGTGCCTGGAGTGTGGGAGTGGGAGATACGCAGTATTTT; v_call: TRBV30; d_call: -; j_call: TRBJ2-3; clone_size: -
cdr3_aa: CASSQTNSPLHF; cdr3_nt: TGCGCCAGCAGCCAGACAAATTCACCCCTCCACTTT; v_call: TRBV5-1; d_call: -; j_call: TRBJ1-6; clone_size: -
cdr3_aa: CASSIGRTSGGEEFF; cdr3_nt: TGTGCCAGTAGTATAGGTCGAACTAGCGGAGGGGAGGAGTTCTTC; v_call: TRBV19; d_call: TRBD2; j_call: TRBJ2-1; clone_size: -
cdr3_aa: CASSQERGGATNYGYTF; cdr3_nt: TGTGCCAGCAGCCAAGAACGGGGAGGGGCCACTAACTATGGCTACACCTTC; v_call: TRBV14; d_call: -; j_call: TRBJ1-2; clone_size: -
cdr3_aa: CASSQAMGQGHRPQHF; cdr3_nt: TGTGCCAGCAGCCAAGCGATGGGACAGGGTCATCGGCCCCAGCATTTT; v_call: TRBV3-1/TRBV3-2; d_call: TRBD1; j_call: TRBJ1-5; clone_size: -
cdr3_aa: CASSPGTGDYGYTF; cdr3_nt: TGTGCCAGTAGTCCAGGGACAGGGGACTATGGCTACACCTTC; v_call: TRBV19; d_call: TRBD1; j_call: TRBJ1-2; clone_size: -
cdr3_aa: CASSYGTGTSGNTIYF; cdr3_nt: TGTGCCAGCAGTTATGGAACAGGGACCTCTGGAAACACCATATATTTT; v_call: TRBV6-6; d_call: -; j_call: TRBJ1-3; clone_size: once
cdr3_aa: CASRVGLAGGSDTQYF; cdr3_nt: TGTGCCAGCAGAGTAGGACTAGCGGGGGGTTCAGATACGCAGTATTTT; v_call: TRBV2; d_call: TRBD2; j_call: TRBJ2-3; clone_size: -
cdr3_aa: CATSRGDLDSAGYTF; cdr3_nt: TGTGCCACCAGCAGAGGGGACTTAGACTCAGCAGGCTACACCTTC; v_call: TRBV15; d_call: -; j_call: TRBJ1-2; clone_size: -
cdr3_aa: CASTETGGGNEQFF; cdr3_nt: TGTGCCAGCACCGAGACAGGGGGAGGTAATGAGCAGTTCTTC; v_call: TRBV27; d_call: TRBD1; j_call: TRBJ2-1; clone_size: -